These T cell receptor beta chains were read from a single sample in a study of radiation and T cells in renal cell carcinoma. Measured with immunoSEQ multiplex PCR; TCRdb has only the in-frame clones, and not every one. The table records about 150,000 clones, less than 90% of them present only once. The sample was blood, taken from a patient whose treatment included radiotherapy and nephrectomy. These TCRs come from a woman in her 70s with renal cell carcinoma. CDR3s include the opening cysteine and the closing phenylalanine or tryptophan. A D gene is named only where the DNA matches it firmly. Size is stated for part of the rows, as once, few or many counts, or as a class when the clone is expanded.

TRBD1,-,TRBJ1-1,TRBV7-9,CASSPAGTGGNTEAFF,TGTGCCAGCAGCCCTGCCGGGACAGGGGGGAACACTGAAGCTTTCTTT
-,-,TRBJ1-2,TRBV29-1,CSVEGAGGYTF,TGCAGCGTTGAGGGGGCAGGTGGCTACACCTTC
-,-,TRBJ1-1,TRBV27,CASSFGTTNTEAFF,TGTGCCAGCAGTTTCGGGACGACGAACACTGAAGCTTTCTTT
-,-,TRBJ2-5,TRBV29-1,CSVGRGEEETQYF,TGCAGCGTTGGCCGCGGGGAAGAAGAGACCCAGTACTTC
TRBD1,-,TRBJ2-1,TRBV7-9,CASSAGTGNTNNEQFF,TGTGCCAGCAGCGCTGGGACAGGGAACACGAACAATGAGCAGTTCTTC
TRBD1,-,TRBJ1-4,TRBV4-1,CASSQGDRGGISEKLFF,TGCGCCAGCAGCCAAGGGGACAGGGGAGGAATAAGTGAAAAACTGTTTTTT
-,-,TRBJ1-2,TRBV5-4,CASSSRDGLYGYTF,TGTGCCAGCAGCTCGAGGGACGGATTATATGGCTACACCTTC
TRBD1,few,TRBJ1-5,TRBV30,CAWNRDGTGGNQPQHF,TGTGCCTGGAATCGCGACGGGACAGGGGGCAATCAGCCCCAGCATTTT
-,-,TRBJ1-1,TRBV7-9,CASSSFMNTEAFF,TGTGCCAGCAGCTCATTCATGAACACTGAAGCTTTCTTT
TRBD2,-,TRBJ2-5,TRBV19,CASSIGGLAEETQYF,TGTGCCAGTAGTATAGGGGGACTAGCGGAAGAGACCCAGTACTTC
-,-,TRBJ2-7,TRBV19,CASSTASTGAQPYEQYF,TGTGCCAGTAGTACCGCTTCGACAGGCGCACAACCCTACGAGCAGTACTTC
-,-,TRBJ1-1,TRBV5-1,CASSLRNNANTEAFF,TGCGCCAGCAGCCTGAGAAATAATGCGAACACTGAAGCTTTCTTT
-,once,TRBJ1-2,TRBV7-2,CASSPRGGYGYTF,TGTGCCAGCAGCCCCCGGGGAGGCTATGGCTACACCTTC
-,-,TRBJ2-7,TRBV5-1,CASSLPLGNSYEQYF,TGCGCCAGCAGCCTTCCTTTAGGGAACTCCTACGAGCAGTACTTC
TRBD1,-,TRBJ2-7,TRBV6-5,CASSYHRTGPRSEQYF,TGTGCCAGCAGTTACCACAGGACAGGGCCCAGGTCGGAGCAGTACTTC
TRBD1,-,TRBJ2-7,TRBV27,CASTGTGSYEQYF,TGTGCCAGCACCGGGACAGGGAGCTACGAGCAGTACTTC
-,-,TRBJ2-5,TRBV5-1,CASKGPQETQYF,TGCGCCAGCAAGGGGCCCCAAGAGACCCAGTACTTC
TRBD1,few,TRBJ1-5,TRBV19,CASSMGQGGQPQHF,TGTGCCAGTAGTATGGGACAGGGAGGCCAGCCCCAGCATTTT
-,-,TRBJ2-7,TRBV2,CASSERGRGEQYF,TGTGCCAGCAGTGAAAGGGGGCGGGGCGAGCAGTACTTC
-,-,TRBJ1-6,TRBV4-3,CASSQGLGNSPLHF,TGCGCCAGCAGCCAAGGGCTAGGCAATTCACCCCTCCACTTT
TRBD1,-,TRBJ2-7,TRBV5-1,CASSLRDRGYEQYF,TGCGCCAGCAGCTTGAGAGACAGGGGTTACGAGCAGTACTTC
-,-,TRBJ2-1,TRBV6-6,CASSYEGEQFF,TGTGCCAGCAGTTACGAGGGTGAGCAGTTCTTC
-,-,TRBJ2-7,TRBV5-1,CASSLTDSYEQYF,TGCGCCAGCAGCTTGACTGACTCCTACGAGCAGTACTTC
-,-,TRBJ1-2,TRBV19,CASTPDPRGFGYTF,TGTGCCAGTACCCCCGACCCCAGGGGCTTTGGCTACACCTTC
-,-,TRBJ2-3,TRBV5-5,CASSLARYSTDTQYF,TGTGCCAGCAGCTTGGCTCGGTATAGCACAGATACGCAGTATTTT
-,-,TRBJ1-3,TRBV5-1,CASSPGDSSGNTIYF,TGCGCCAGCAGTCCAGGGGATTCCTCTGGAAACACCATATATTTT
TRBD2,once,TRBJ2-3,TRBV7-3,CASSPGLAPDTQYF,TGTGCCAGCAGCCCCGGACTAGCTCCAGATACGCAGTATTTT
TRBD1,-,TRBJ2-1,TRBV7-9,CASSLTGVEGEQFF,TGTGCCAGCAGCTTGACAGGGGTGGAGGGAGAGCAGTTCTTC
TRBD1,-,TRBJ2-5,TRBV4-2,CASSQGGTGRGETQYF,TGTGCCAGCAGCCAAGGAGGGACAGGGCGGGGGGAGACCCAGTACTTC
-,-,TRBJ1-2,TRBV6-5,CASSSPGRNYGYTF,TGTGCCAGCAGCTCTCCGGGGAGGAACTATGGCTACACCTTC
-,few,TRBJ1-5,TRBV7-9,CASSLAGQPQHF,TGTGCCAGCAGCTTAGCGGGTCAGCCCCAGCATTTT
-,-,TRBJ1-2,TRBV19,CASSILTAGGYGYTF,TGTGCCAGTAGTATACTCACGGCAGGCGGCTATGGCTACACCTTC
-,-,TRBJ2-5,TRBV5-1,CASSLAAEREETQYF,TGCGCCAGCAGCTTGGCGGCAGAGCGGGAAGAGACCCAGTACTTC
TRBD2,-,TRBJ2-7,TRBV5-1,CASSLVLADEQYF,TGCGCCAGCAGCTTGGTCCTAGCGGACGAGCAGTACTTC
-,-,TRBJ1-3,TRBV9,CASSGDNSGNTIYF,TGTGCCAGCAGCGGGGACAACTCTGGAAACACCATATATTTT
TRBD1,-,TRBJ2-7,TRBV28,CASSPPGQIYEQYF,TGTGCCAGCAGCCCCCCGGGACAGATCTACGAGCAGTACTTC
-,-,TRBJ1-2,TRBV19,CASSTGQTTAGYTF,TGTGCCAGTAGTACCGGACAGACCACGGCTGGCTACACCTTC
-,-,TRBJ2-5,TRBV11-1,CASSPSVGAGYETQYF,TGTGCCAGCAGCCCTAGCGTAGGGGCGGGGTATGAGACCCAGTACTTC
TRBD1,-,TRBJ1-4,TRBV7-2,CASSSRGKGEKLFF,TGTGCCAGCAGCTCCAGGGGGAAGGGGGAAAAACTGTTTTTT
TRBD1,-,TRBJ2-2,TRBV19,CASSIVTGMIGELFF,TGTGCCAGTAGTATAGTGACAGGGATGATCGGGGAGCTGTTTTTT
-,-,TRBJ1-1,TRBV10-3,CAISARGNTEAFF,TGTGCCATCAGTGCCAGGGGGAACACTGAAGCTTTCTTT
-,-,TRBJ2-2,TRBV18,CASSPRRYELFF,TGTGCCAGCTCACCACGGCGATACGAGCTGTTTTTT